This entry is about one T cell receptor (beta chain). Antigen specificity is unknown. Read coverage stops 3 residues before the CDR3 terminus; the germline J gene supplies the remainder. V was clipped by 6 bases and J by 0 bases; unmatched bases: 9. Germline loops: CDR1 DFQATT, CDR2 SNEGSKA (reference sequence). The CDR3 totals 16 residues. The data originate from a study of T cells in women clearing cervical HPV infection. Study background: Control women cleared a single incident HPV16 infection within 12 months. Broader study findings: TRBV6-7 abundance was lower in cases than controls (0.11% versus 0.16%). CIN3+ cases had significantly higher TCR richness than controls; evenness did not differ.

The data were produced by immunoSEQ multiplex PCR, yet TCRdb's version contains in-frame clones alone and is incomplete. The sample's table shows about 29,000 clones. The sequence was obtained from a woman between 18 and 70 years old with a cervical HPV16 infection that either progressed to CIN3+ or cleared (not recorded which). The sequenced material came from blood buffy coat. The rearrangement links TRBV20-1 to TRBJ1-1; 11 bases map to TRBD1. The CDR3 here is CSAWGTGGEMNTEAFF. CDR3 bases read: TGCAGTGCCTGGGGGACAGGGGGGGAGATGAACACTGAA.